The 5 T cell receptor beta chains presented below share a single source sample, sequenced in a study of blood T cell repertoires in COVID-19. Clones were read by immunoSEQ multiplex PCR, and TCRdb kept only the in-frame ones, dropping some. The repertoire holds 200,000 to 250,000 clones, with over 75% as singletons. The material sequenced was peripheral blood. All receptors derive from a human donor in a cohort sampled during active COVID-19.

V and J are TRBV19 and TRBJ2-2; 12 bases map to TRBD2. V dropped 6 bases and J dropped 5; count of bases not matched to a gene: 16. The germline V gene encodes CDR1 LNHDA and CDR2 SQIVND (reference sequence). This CDR3 spans 19 amino acids. The CDR3 bases are TGTGCCAGTAGGATACTTGGACTAGCGGGGCCAACTGGGACCGGGGAGCTGTTTTTT. It is translated as CASRILGLAGPTGTGELFF. Complete variable domain (other parts from reference TRBV19 and TRBJ2-2): DGGITQSPKYLFRKEGQNVTLSCEQNLNHDAMYWYRQDPGQGLRLIYYSQIVNDFQKGDIAEGYSVSREKKESFPLTVTSAQKNPTAFYLCASRILGLAGPTGTGELFFGEGSRLTVL.

J is TRBJ2-5 and V is TRBV7-2, with 7 bases matching TRBD2. In germline, CDR1 is SGHTA, CDR2 FQGNSA. V shed 2 bases, J shed 3 bases, and the junction held 12 bases outside the gene matches. The CDR3 extends over 17 amino acids. CDR3 loop: CASSLSVWASGEETQYF. CDR3 in DNA: TGTGCCAGCAGCTTATCCGTGTGGGCTAGCGGAGAAGAGACCCAGTACTTC.

The chain has TRBV19 and TRBJ2-3; 8 bases align to TRBD2. The CDR3 runs 17 residues. CDR1 and CDR2 (germline): LNHDA, SQIVND (reference sequence). V dropped 0 bases and J dropped 5; count of bases not matched to a gene: 10. CDR3 protein: CASSIDPREGWGDTQYF. The CDR3 coding sequence is TGTGCCAGTAGTATAGACCCCCGGGAGGGATGGGGAGATACGCAGTATTTT.

The V gene is TRBV19, the J gene TRBJ2-5; D call uncertain. V was shortened by 7 bases and J by 3 bases, with 12 bases between the two germline ends. The CDR3 is 13 amino acids. Germline V gives CDR1 LNHDA, CDR2 SQIVND (reference sequence). DNA for the CDR3: TGTGCCAGTATAAACGGAGAGGAAGAGACCCAGTACTTC. Translation: CASINGEEETQYF.

The chain combines TRBV5-4 with TRBJ2-1; unclear D gene. In germline, CDR1 is SGHNT, CDR2 YYREEE (reference sequence). V was pared by 2 bases and J by 5 bases, with 11 bases between. This CDR3 is built from 14 residues. The CDR3: CASSLMYGDNEQFF. The CDR3 nucleotides read TGTGCCAGCAGCTTAATGTACGGAGACAATGAGCAGTTCTTC.